A single sample gave rise to the 25 T cell receptor beta chains below, sequenced in a study of early T cells in non-severe SARS-CoV-2 infection. From the 5' RACE reads, TCRdb called clonotypes with MiXCR, one entry per CDR3 protein. The data contain roughly 25,000 distinct CDR3 sequences, 4% to 4.5% of them singletons. The sequenced sample was whole blood. These receptors came from an adult who was a healthcare worker with PCR-confirmed SARS-CoV-2 infection or an uninfected control (not recorded which).

V is TRBV29-1 and J is TRBJ2-1, with 7 bases aligning to TRBD2. The CDR3 consists of 15 residues. V was clipped by 6 bases and J by 1 base; unmatched bases: 9. Germline V gene data show CDR1 as SQVTM and CDR2 as ANQGSEA. The CDR3 region is CSVQKRDPSYNEQFF. The CDR3 region has the DNA TGCAGCGTCCAAAAGCGGGACCCGTCCTACAATGAGCAGTTCTTC.

This clonotype was seen many times. The chain combines TRBV12-3 or TRBV12-4 with TRBJ2-7; 8 bases align to TRBD2. CDR3 length: 16 amino acids. Trimming at V came to 1 base and at J to 0 bases, leaving 5 bases not matched to a gene. CDR3 loop: CASSLGALAASYEQYF. CDR3 bases: TGTGCCAGCAGTTTAGGGGCACTAGCGGCCTCCTACGAGCAGTACTTC.

This clonotype was seen repeatedly, ten times or more. The J gene is TRBJ1-4, the V gene TRBV20-1; tentative D call: TRBD1 (5 bases). Trimming left V 7 bases short and J 7 bases short, with 13 bases between. Per the germline V gene, CDR1 is DFQATT and CDR2 is SNEGSKA (reference sequence). The CDR3 sequence is 12 residues long. In nucleotides, the CDR3 is TGCAGTGTAGGGGAGTTCGGTGAAAAACTGTTTTTT. Residues: CSVGEFGEKLFF.

This clonotype is medium-sized by share. The V and J genes are TRBV7-8 and TRBJ2-1, with D possibly TRBD1 on 5 matching bases. Germline V gives CDR1 SGHVS, CDR2 FQNEAQ. The CDR3 runs to 16 residues. Trimming left V 1 base short and J 0 bases short, with 10 bases between. CDR3 nucleotide sequence: TGTGCCAGCAGCTTAGTAGGGGAAAGCTCCTACAATGAGCAGTTCTTC. It specifies CASSLVGESSYNEQFF.

This clonotype was seen ten or more times. The chain is built from TRBV7-6 and TRBJ2-1; the match to TRBD2 covers 9 bases. Germline values: CDR1 SGHVS, CDR2 FNYEAQ. The CDR3 extends over 15 amino acids. V lost 6 bases to trimming and J lost 10 bases; unmatched junction nucleotides: 13. The CDR3 protein is CASSSPSGISGEQFF. The CDR3 DNA is TGTGCCAGCAGTTCTCCTAGCGGGATAAGCGGGGAGCAGTTCTTC.

This clonotype was seen at least ten times. The V gene is TRBV11-2, the J gene TRBJ2-7; 10 bases fit TRBD2. The CDR3 contains 15 residues. Germline CDR1 is SGHAT and CDR2 is FQNNGV. V lost 3 bases to trimming and J lost 2 bases; unmatched junction nucleotides: 4. CDR3 loop: CASSFGTSATYEQYF. DNA for the CDR3: TGTGCCAGCAGCTTCGGGACTAGCGCGACCTACGAGCAGTACTTC.

This clonotype turned up a few times. The chain couples TRBV14 to TRBJ2-2, with 9 bases that match TRBD1. This CDR3 spans 17 amino acids. CDR1 and CDR2 (germline): SGHDN, FVKESK. Trimming cost V 1 base and J 4 bases; bases outside gene matches: 7. Written as DNA, the CDR3 is TGTGCCAGCAGCCAAGCACCGGGACAGGGCCCCACCGGGGAGCTGTTTTTT. Translated, it gives CASSQAPGQGPTGELFF.

This clonotype was seen many times. The chain combines TRBV20-1 with TRBJ2-7; 8 nucleotides agree with TRBD2. Germline CDR1 reads DFQATT; CDR2 reads SNEGSKA (reference sequence). V shed 7 bases, J shed 7 bases, and the junction held 12 bases outside the gene matches. The CDR3 sequence is 13 residues long. For the CDR3, the DNA is TGCAGTGACCTGGGGGCGGGAGGTGGTGAGCAGTACTTC. It specifies CSDLGAGGGEQYF.

This clonotype was picked up a small number of times. The V call is TRBV5-1, the J call TRBJ1-1; D unclear. V lost 0 bases and J 3 bases, leaving 15 bases between the germline ends. CDR3 length equals 16 residues. CDR1 and CDR2 (germline): SGHRS, YFSETQ. For the CDR3, the DNA is TGCGCCAGCAGCTTGGACGCGTCAGCCCTATACACTGAAGCTTTCTTT. Amino acids: CASSLDASALYTEAFF.

By share of the sample, this clonotype is medium-sized. The chain couples TRBV29-1 to TRBJ1-2, with a possible D match to TRBD1 (5 bases). Trimming removed 4 bases at V and 1 base at J, with 13 bases between. The CDR3 covers 14 residues. Looked up from germline, CDR1 is SQVTM and CDR2 is ANQGSEA. The CDR3 bases are TGCAGCGTTGTTGGGGGTTCGGGTAACTATGGCTACACCTTC. Its translation: CSVVGGSGNYGYTF. Full variable domain (missing parts from reference TRBV29-1 and TRBJ1-2): SAVISQKPSRDICQRGTSLTIQCQVDSQVTMMFWYRQQPGQSLTLIATANQGSEATYESGFVIDKFPISRPNLTFSTLTVSNMSPEDSSIYLCSVVGGSGNYGYTFGSGTRLTVV.

This clonotype was seen many times. The rearrangement joins TRBV20-1 to TRBJ1-2, with D hard to call. This CDR3 comprises 13 residues. Trimming took 3 bases from V and 2 from J, leaving 10 bases between them. CDR1 is DFQATT, CDR2 SNEGSKA, per germline (reference sequence). CDR3 amino acids: CSASHGSNYGYTF. In DNA, the CDR3 is TGCAGTGCTAGCCACGGGTCCAACTATGGCTACACCTTC.

The chain has TRBV6-6 and TRBJ2-5; 7 positions agree with TRBD1. The CDR3 sequence is 14 residues long. The ends lost 7 bases at V and 5 bases at J; junction bases unmatched: 10. Germline V gene data show CDR1 as MNHNY and CDR2 as SVGAGI (reference sequence). The CDR3, as DNA: TGTGCCAGCATAAGGGACAGAGAGGGGGAGACCCAGTACTTC. Translating it yields CASIRDREGETQYF.

This clonotype was counted ten times or more. V usage is TRBV13 and J usage is TRBJ2-7; tentatively, D is TRBD1 (5 bases). Germline V CDR1 and CDR2: PRHDT, FYEKMQ (reference sequence). V lost 0 bases to trimming and J lost 3 bases, with 6 bases between them. This CDR3 has 13 amino acids. CDR3 residues: CASSLGQDYEQYF. The CDR3 DNA reads as TGTGCCAGCAGCTTAGGACAGGACTACGAGCAGTACTTC.

This clonotype was counted at least ten times. V and J are TRBV7-6 and TRBJ2-2; D is undetermined. Germline V lookup: CDR1 SGHVS, CDR2 FNYEAQ. CDR3 length: 14 amino acids. With 5 bases removed from V and 4 bases from J, the gap between germline ends came to 11 bases. CDR3 sequence: CASSPWGFTGELFF. CDR3 nucleotides: TGTGCCAGCAGCCCCTGGGGATTCACCGGGGAGCTGTTTTTT.

In its sample, this clonotype was seen many times. The rearrangement links TRBV5-1 to TRBJ2-7; D might be TRBD2 (5 bases). The germline gives CDR1 SGHRS, CDR2 YFSETQ. The length of the CDR3 is 13 residues. Trimming pared 3 bases from V and 0 bases from J, leaving 7 bases between. The CDR3 coding sequence is TGCGCCAGCAGCTCTCGGGGCTCCTACGAGCAGTACTTC. Protein sequence: CASSSRGSYEQYF.

This clonotype showed up just a few times. This chain uses TRBV27 with TRBJ2-1, with TRBD1 identical over 8 bases. The CDR3 consists of 16 residues. V lost 5 bases to trimming and J lost 7 bases; unmatched junction nucleotides: 13. Looked up from germline, CDR1 is MNHEY and CDR2 is SMNVEV (reference sequence). The CDR3 DNA follows: TGTGCCAGCAGTCCGACTATAGGGACAGGATGGAATGAGCAGTTCTTC. The encoded protein is CASSPTIGTGWNEQFF.

This clonotype was seen many times. CDR3 residues: CASSLFRGETDTGELFF. CDR3 sequence (DNA): TGTGCCAGCAGCTTATTCCGAGGGGAAACGGACACCGGGGAGCTGTTTTTT. J is TRBJ2-2 and V is TRBV7-3; the D call may be TRBD1 or TRBD2 (5 bases each). Germline V gene sequence: CDR1 SGHTA, CDR2 FQGTGA. The CDR3 loop spans 17 amino acids. The V gene lost 2 bases and the J gene lost 3 bases, with 16 bases spanning the gap. Variable domain in full (rest from reference TRBV7-3 and TRBJ2-2): GAGVSQTPSNKVTEKGKYVELRCDPISGHTALYWYRQSLGQGPEFLIYFQGTGAADDSGLPNDRFFAVRPEGSVSTLKIQRTERGDSAVYLCASSLFRGETDTGELFFGEGSRLTVL.

The chain's CDR3 is CAWSVGQGGEKLFF. DNA of the CDR3: TGTGCCTGGAGTGTAGGCCAGGGTGGAGAAAAACTGTTTTTT. The chain is built from TRBV30 and TRBJ1-4; D possibly corresponds to TRBD1 (5 bases). From germline, CDR1 is GTSNPN and CDR2 SVGIG (reference sequence). The CDR3 runs 14 residues. Trimming cost V 0 bases and J 8 bases, with 13 bases left between them.

This chain links TRBV3-1 with TRBJ2-7; 11 bases are a match to TRBD2. V shed 0 bases and J 3 bases; nucleotides not matched to a gene: 1. The V gene's germline CDR1 is LGHDT and CDR2 YNNKEL (reference sequence). The CDR3 has 15 residues. The CDR3 sequence: CASSQDLAGGYEQYF. CDR3 sequence (DNA): TGTGCCAGCAGCCAAGATCTAGCGGGGGGCTACGAGCAGTACTTC.

This clonotype was counted many times. J is TRBJ2-6 and V is TRBV30; D is unresolved. Between the trimmed V and J ends, which lost 1 base and 0 bases, there was a span of 7 bases. CDR1 and CDR2 (germline): GTSNPN, SVGIG (reference sequence). This CDR3 comprises 15 residues. The CDR3 here is CAWSADNSGANVLTF. The DNA of the CDR3 is TGTGCCTGGAGTGCTGATAACTCTGGGGCCAACGTCCTGACTTTC. The variable domain in full, completed from reference TRBV30 and TRBJ2-6, reads SQTIHQWPATLVQPVGSPLSLECTVEGTSNPNLYWYRQAAGRGLQLLFYSVGIGQISSEVPQNLSASRPQDRQFILSSKKLLLSDSGFYLCAWSADNSGANVLTFGAGSRLTVL.

At least ten counts were recorded for this clonotype. The rearrangement links TRBV11-2 to TRBJ1-1; tentative D call: TRBD1 (6 bases). V was shortened by 1 base and J by 1 base, with 13 bases between the two germline ends. CDR3 size: 16 residues. CDR1 SGHAT and CDR2 FQNNGV come from the germline V gene. For the CDR3, the DNA is TGTGCCAGCAGCTTAGTAGGCGGGACACAGAACACTGAAGCTTTCTTT. Translation gives CASSLVGGTQNTEAFF.

This clonotype was detected many times. The rearrangement joins TRBV20-1 to TRBJ1-1; D ambiguous. Germline lookup yields CDR1 DFQATT and CDR2 SNEGSKA (reference sequence). V was clipped by 1 base and J by 3 bases, with 15 bases between them. The CDR3 spans 15 residues. This CDR3 is CSARGRRGVYTEAFF. CDR3 nucleotides: TGCAGTGCTAGAGGGCGGCGGGGAGTGTACACTGAAGCTTTCTTT.

This clonotype was counted between two and nine times. The chain links TRBV7-8 to TRBJ1-1; D might be TRBD1 (6 bases). The length of the CDR3 is 16 residues. Germline CDR1 is SGHVS and CDR2 is FQNEAQ. V lost 1 base to trimming and J lost 1 base, with 13 bases between them. The chain's CDR3 is CASSLGRGLANTEAFF. CDR3 sequence (DNA): TGTGCCAGCAGCTTAGGGCGGGGGCTCGCGAACACTGAAGCTTTCTTT. Drawing the rest from reference TRBV7-8 and TRBJ1-1, the complete variable domain is GAGVSQSPRYKVAKRGQDVALRCDPISGHVSLFWYQQALGQGPEFLTYFQNEAQLDKSGLPSDRFFAERPEGSVSTLKIQRTQQEDSAVYLCASSLGRGLANTEAFFGQGTRLTVV.

This clonotype was counted at least ten times. The chain uses TRBV5-1 and TRBJ2-3; 9 bases align to TRBD2. The V gene's germline CDR1 is SGHRS and CDR2 YFSETQ. V dropped 2 bases and J dropped 0; count of bases not matched to a gene: 1. This CDR3 has 15 amino acids. CDR3 residues: CASSFLAGSTDTQYF. The DNA of the CDR3 is TGCGCCAGCAGCTTCCTAGCGGGAAGCACAGATACGCAGTATTTT.

Regarding this clonotype: A read error may explain this, as a much larger clone is one base away. CDR3 protein: CASSPQMDMQYF. In DNA form, the CDR3 reads TGTGCCAGCAGCCCCCAGATGGATATGCAGTATTTT. The chain recombines TRBV7-2 with TRBJ2-3; D ambiguous. In germline, CDR1 is SGHTA, CDR2 FQGNSA. The CDR3 has 12 residues.